The 13 T cell receptor beta chains presented below share a single source sample, sequenced in a study of identifying expanded T cells in peripheral blood (dated by TCRdb to about 2019). Libraries came from the immunoSEQ multiplex PCR assay. Entries here come from immuneACCESS through TCRdb and include only in-frame sequences with V and J called. Some clones fail to appear in such tables; in the studies checked, an unresolved V gene covers under half of the shortfall, and the cause of the remainder is unknown. The sample records 95,000 or so clones, around 86% of which are singletons. The ten largest clones represent roughly 5.5% of the sample. The specimen was blood. The receptors were gathered from a person aged 18 to 70 in good health.

The chain recombines TRBV5-6 with TRBJ2-7, with a possible D match to TRBD1 (5 bases). With 1 base removed from V and 0 bases from J, the gap between germline ends came to 14 bases. This CDR3 has 16 residues. Looked up from germline, CDR1 is SGHDT and CDR2 is YYEEEE. CDR3 sequence: CASSLISGRSSYEQYF. CDR3 bases: TGTGCCAGCAGCTTGATTTCAGGGCGGAGCTCCTACGAGCAGTACTTC.

The chain joins TRBV10-3 to TRBJ1-2; D gene uncertain. The CDR3 loop spans 17 amino acids. Germline CDR1 ENHRY, CDR2 SYGVKD. V was trimmed by 2 bases and J by 0 bases, leaving 16 bases between them. CDR3: CAISEEGRQSANYGYTF. CDR3 nucleotides: TGTGCCATCAGTGAGGAGGGCAGACAATCAGCTAACTATGGCTACACCTTC.

This sequence joins TRBV4-3 and TRBJ1-5, with a possible D match to TRBD1 (5 bases). Germline CDR1 is LGHNA and CDR2 is YSLEER. Trimming left V 4 bases short and J 4 bases short, with 8 bases between. The CDR3 extends over 13 amino acids. Here the CDR3 reads CASSRRVNQPQHF. In DNA form, the CDR3 reads TGCGCCAGCAGCCGCAGGGTAAATCAGCCCCAGCATTTT.

The CDR3 DNA is TGTGCCAGCAGTCCTCGACAGGTCTCTGGAAACACCATATATTTT. This translates into CASSPRQVSGNTIYF. The chain is built from TRBV6-1 and TRBJ1-3, with a weak D call TRBD1 (6 bases). There are 15 residues in the CDR3. The ends were cut back, 5 bases at V and 0 bases at J, with 11 bases in the middle. Germline V gene lookup returns CDR1 MNHNS and CDR2 SASEGT.

This clone occurred once. The rearrangement uses TRBV19 and TRBJ1-5; TRBD1 is a possible D gene (5 bases). The CDR3 runs 16 residues. Looked up from germline, CDR1 is LNHDA and CDR2 is SQIVND (reference sequence). Trimming stripped 6 bases from V and 0 bases from J, with 15 bases between. The CDR3: CASRSILRDSNQPQHF. The CDR3 nucleotides are TGTGCCAGTAGATCAATCCTCAGGGATAGCAATCAGCCCCAGCATTTT.

This clone showed up just a few times. The chain joins TRBV12-5 to TRBJ1-5; 7 nucleotides match TRBD1. Per the germline V gene, CDR1 is LGHNT and CDR2 is FRNRAP. With V trimmed by 4 bases and J by 3 bases, 3 bases remained unmatched. This CDR3 spans 14 amino acids. The CDR3 spells CASGSTGPNQPQHF. CDR3 bases: TGTGCTAGTGGTTCGACAGGGCCCAATCAGCCCCAGCATTTT.

This rearrangement joins TRBV15 to TRBJ2-4; D perhaps matches TRBD1 (6 bases). V was clipped by 2 bases and J by 2 bases, with 10 bases between them. The CDR3 contains 15 residues. Germline CDR1 is LNHNV and CDR2 is YYDKDF (reference sequence). In nucleotides, the CDR3 is TGTGCCACCAGCAGATCAGGGGAGACCAAAAACATTCAGTACTTC. This encodes CATSRSGETKNIQYF.

The chain recombines TRBV6-6 with TRBJ2-7; TRBD1 might be the D (7 bases). Germline lookup yields CDR1 MNHNY and CDR2 SVGAGI (reference sequence). V was trimmed by 0 bases and J by 12 bases, leaving 12 bases between them. This CDR3 is built from 12 residues. The CDR3 spells CASSYSEGQPYF. The CDR3 DNA reads TGTGCCAGCAGTTACTCGGAGGGACAGCCGTACTTC.

Points on this clone: A read error may account for a junction end that differs from germline. CDR3 sequence (DNA): TGCGCCAGCAGCTTGCAGGGGAACTATGACTACACCTTC. The encoded protein is CASSLQGNYDYTF. This sequence joins TRBV5-1 and TRBJ1-2, with a tentative D call TRBD1 (6 bases). Germline V gene sequence: CDR1 SGHRS, CDR2 YFSETQ. The CDR3 totals 13 residues.

The chain employs TRBV28 and TRBJ2-1; D is unclear. V shed 6 bases and J shed 10 bases, with 16 bases lying between them. Germline loops: CDR1 MDHEN, CDR2 SYDVKM. There are 13 residues in the CDR3. The CDR3, as DNA: TGTGCCAGCAGCCTACCTGATTTAAGGGAGCAGTTCTTC. This gives the protein CASSLPDLREQFF.

The CDR3 DNA reads TGTGCCTGGAGTGTTAGTGCTAACACCGGGGAGCTGTTTTTT. Its translation: CAWSVSANTGELFF. V gene TRBV30 combines with J gene TRBJ2-2; D uncertain. CDR3 length equals 14 residues. The V gene's germline CDR1 is GTSNPN and CDR2 SVGIG (reference sequence). V was clipped by 0 bases and J by 2 bases, with 7 bases between them. Filled out from reference TRBV30 and TRBJ2-2, the complete variable domain reads SQTIHQWPATLVQPVGSPLSLECTVEGTSNPNLYWYRQAAGRGLQLLFYSVGIGQISSEVPQNLSASRPQDRQFILSSKKLLLSDSGFYLCAWSVSANTGELFFGEGSRLTVL.

V and J are TRBV7-9 and TRBJ2-7; 7 bases are a match to TRBD1. Germline V gene data show CDR1 as SEHNR and CDR2 as FQNEAQ (reference sequence). V lost 7 bases, J lost 3 bases, and 3 bases stayed unmatched. The CDR3 length is 12 residues. Written as DNA, the CDR3 is TGTGCCAGCAACAGGGGTGGCTACGAGCAGTACTTC. It is translated as CASNRGGYEQYF.

V and J are TRBV5-4 and TRBJ2-2, with TRBD2 as a possible D gene (5 bases). This CDR3 contains 15 residues. V lost 4 bases to trimming and J lost 5 bases, with 15 bases between them. Germline V gene lookup returns CDR1 SGHNT and CDR2 YYREEE (reference sequence). For the CDR3, the DNA is TGTGCCAGCAGCGCGGGTTTATTTGGGACCGGGGAGCTGTTTTTT. It codes for CASSAGLFGTGELFF.